These 18 T cell receptor beta chains were sequenced from one sample in a study of tissue T cells after allogeneic stem cell transplantation. Profiling relied on immunoSEQ multiplex PCR, and the TCRdb table lists in-frame clones only, not all of them. The table has 550 to 700 clones, 80% to 85% seen once; the top ten hold 14%. Specimen: liver tissue, collected at autopsy. These receptors were taken from a male patient aged 40 to 70 with steroid-refractory graft-versus-host disease after an allogeneic stem cell transplant. The graft donor may account for some of the T cells.

This clone was observed a handful of times. The chain recombines TRBV2 with TRBJ1-4; no definite D call. CDR1 and CDR2 (germline): SNHLY, FYNNEI. V lost 3 bases to trimming and J lost 3 bases, with 11 bases between them. The CDR3 length is 15 residues. The DNA of the CDR3 is TGTGCCAGCAGTGACAGGTTCAGTCCTAATGAAAAACTGTTTTTT. As protein: CASSDRFSPNEKLFF.

The chain couples TRBV18 to TRBJ2-7; D gene ambiguous. The CDR3 totals 12 residues. The V gene's germline CDR1 is KGHSH and CDR2 LQKENI. V was shortened by 4 bases and J by 2 bases, with 6 bases between the two germline ends. The CDR3 coding sequence is TGTGCCAGCTCACTAGCCGCCTACGAGCAGTACTTC. This translates into CASSLAAYEQYF. The whole variable domain, remainder taken from reference TRBV18 and TRBJ2-7, is NAGVMQNPRHLVRRRGQEARLRCSPMKGHSHVYWYRQLPEEGLKFMVYLQKENIIDESGMPKERFSAEFPKEGPSILRIQQVVRGDSAAYFCASSLAAYEQYFGPGTRLTVT.

This clone turned up a few times. The rearrangement uses TRBV13 and TRBJ1-6; perhaps TRBD1 as D (6 bases). The CDR3 consists of 18 residues. Trimming shortened V by 1 base and J by 7 bases, and 20 bases separated the two germline ends. Germline V CDR1 and CDR2: PRHDT, FYEKMQ (reference sequence). The CDR3 protein is CASSLAGQARGQNSPLHF. For the CDR3, the DNA is TGTGCCAGCAGCTTAGCGGGCCAGGCCAGGGGTCAGAATTCACCCCTCCACTTT.

This chain links TRBV9 with TRBJ2-7; D not resolved. V was pared by 4 bases and J by 6 bases, with 11 bases between. Per the germline V gene, CDR1 is SGDLS and CDR2 is YYNGEE. This CDR3 region has 12 residues. The CDR3 region is CASSPDRGEQYF. The DNA of the CDR3 is TGTGCCAGCAGCCCGGACCGTGGCGAGCAGTACTTC.

This clone came up a few times. This sequence joins TRBV19 and TRBJ2-2; D gene uncertain. The length of the CDR3 is 14 residues. Trimming removed 2 bases at V and 6 bases at J, with 10 bases between. Germline V gene sequence: CDR1 LNHDA, CDR2 SQIVND (reference sequence). CDR3 protein: CASSIYELSGELFF. The DNA for the CDR3 is TGTGCCAGTAGTATATACGAACTCTCCGGGGAGCTGTTTTTT.

V is TRBV7-7 and J is TRBJ2-1; 12 nucleotides line up with TRBD2. Germline lookup yields CDR1 SSHAT and CDR2 FNYEAQ (reference sequence). The CDR3 totals 15 residues. J lost 9 bases, V lost 5 bases, and 8 bases had no gene match. The CDR3: CASSASSGGATEQFF. Here the CDR3 DNA reads TGTGCCAGCAGCGCTTCTAGCGGGGGGGCCACTGAGCAGTTCTTC.

This clone was seen only a few times. This chain joins TRBV9 and TRBJ2-1; tentatively, D is TRBD2 (6 bases). The V end lost 2 bases, the J end lost 5 bases, and 17 bases lay between the germline ends. Germline CDR1 SGDLS, CDR2 YYNGEE. The CDR3 length is 16 residues. The CDR3 loop is CASSVGSSVFDNEQFF. DNA for the CDR3: TGTGCCAGCAGCGTTGGGTCTAGCGTCTTTGACAATGAGCAGTTCTTC.

The J gene is TRBJ1-2, the V gene TRBV14; the D is unclear. The V end lost 3 bases, the J end lost 3 bases, and 14 bases lay between the germline ends. In germline, CDR1 is SGHDN, CDR2 FVKESK. The CDR3 runs 15 residues. CDR3: CASSHYTGGDYGYTF. CDR3 DNA sequence: TGTGCCAGCAGCCACTATACGGGAGGAGACTATGGCTACACCTTC.

This clone showed up just once. This chain joins TRBV7-9 and TRBJ2-1; D unresolved. The length of the CDR3 is 14 residues. Per germline, CDR1 SEHNR and CDR2 FQNEAQ (reference sequence). The germline V and J ends were trimmed by 8 bases and 3 bases, with 14 bases remaining between them. CDR3 sequence: CASLVGSVYNEQFF. CDR3 in DNA: TGTGCCAGCCTCGTGGGGTCGGTCTACAATGAGCAGTTCTTC.

The V gene is TRBV5-5, the J gene TRBJ1-5; 8 bases line up with TRBD1. Germline CDR1 reads SGHKS; CDR2 reads YYEKEE (reference sequence). This CDR3 is built from 16 residues. V shed 4 bases, J shed 4 bases, and the junction held 10 bases outside the gene matches. CDR3 in amino acids: CASSLDPTGANQPQHF. In DNA, the CDR3 is TGTGCCAGCAGCCTAGACCCGACAGGGGCAAATCAGCCCCAGCATTTT.

V and J are TRBV7-9 and TRBJ2-7; TRBD1 agrees at 7 bases. The CDR3 loop spans 16 amino acids. Per the germline V gene, CDR1 is SEHNR and CDR2 is FQNEAQ (reference sequence). Trimming removed 5 bases from V and 0 bases from J; junction bases left unmatched: 10. The CDR3 bases are TGTGCCAGCAGCCCATACGAGGGACAGAGCTCCTACGAGCAGTACTTC. This gives the protein CASSPYEGQSSYEQYF.

The chain uses TRBV11-2 and TRBJ2-1; no firm D call. Trimming left V 2 bases short and J 8 bases short, with 10 bases between. The CDR3 totals 13 residues. From germline, CDR1 is SGHAT and CDR2 FQNNGV. The CDR3 sequence is CASSLKGLDEQFF. CDR3 bases: TGTGCCAGCAGCTTAAAAGGGTTGGATGAGCAGTTCTTC.

This clone was observed a single time. The chain couples TRBV4-2 to TRBJ2-1; 7 bases are shared with TRBD2. J gave up 0 bases and V 0 bases, and 14 bases lay outside the gene matches. CDR3 length equals 20 residues. Germline-derived CDR1 and CDR2 are LGHNA and YNFKEQ. In DNA form, the CDR3 reads TGTGCCAGCAGCCAAGAGGGGTTGTTGCGGGGGACCGCCTCCTACAATGAGCAGTTCTTC. Its translation: CASSQEGLLRGTASYNEQFF.

The chain has TRBV2 and TRBJ1-4; 12 positions agree with TRBD1. The V and J ends lost 10 bases and 10 bases, in that order; junction bases with no gene match: 25. Germline CDR1 reads SNHLY; CDR2 reads FYNNEI. The CDR3 extends over 19 amino acids. In DNA, the CDR3 is TGTGCCATTTCCGGGACAGGGGGCCTTAAGACGGACTTGCTTGGAAAACTGTTTTTT. It codes for CAISGTGGLKTDLLGKLFF.

The genes are TRBV2 and TRBJ1-1; TRBD1 is a possible D gene (5 bases). Germline CDR1 is SNHLY and CDR2 is FYNNEI. V was trimmed by 7 bases and J by 1 base, leaving 10 bases between them. CDR3 length equals 13 residues. The DNA for the CDR3 is TGTGCCAGCACCACAACAGGGAACACTGAAGCTTTCTTT. Its translation is CASTTTGNTEAFF.

The CDR3 DNA follows: TGTGCCAGCAGGGACGACGGCTACGAGCAGTACTTC. It yields the protein CASRDDGYEQYF. The gene calls are TRBV7-9 and TRBJ2-7, with no clear D. Trimming took 6 bases from V and 3 from J, leaving 9 bases between them. The length of the CDR3 is 12 residues. Germline CDR1 reads SEHNR; CDR2 reads FQNEAQ (reference sequence).

CDR3 sequence: CASSQGDGYTF. Written as DNA, the CDR3 is TGTGCCAGCAGCCAAGGGGATGGCTACACCTTC. J is TRBJ1-2 and V is TRBV4-2; D is unresolved. Germline V gene sequence: CDR1 LGHNA, CDR2 YNFKEQ. V lost 1 base and J lost 6, with 3 bases in between. The CDR3 sequence is 11 residues long.

The V gene is TRBV29-1, the J gene TRBJ1-1; D unresolved. Germline values: CDR1 SQVTM, CDR2 ANQGSEA. Deletions cut 0 bases from V and 8 bases from J, with 10 bases between. This CDR3 region has 12 residues. CDR3 protein: CSVEDQGPEAFF. CDR3 in DNA: TGCAGCGTTGAAGATCAAGGGCCGGAAGCTTTCTTT.